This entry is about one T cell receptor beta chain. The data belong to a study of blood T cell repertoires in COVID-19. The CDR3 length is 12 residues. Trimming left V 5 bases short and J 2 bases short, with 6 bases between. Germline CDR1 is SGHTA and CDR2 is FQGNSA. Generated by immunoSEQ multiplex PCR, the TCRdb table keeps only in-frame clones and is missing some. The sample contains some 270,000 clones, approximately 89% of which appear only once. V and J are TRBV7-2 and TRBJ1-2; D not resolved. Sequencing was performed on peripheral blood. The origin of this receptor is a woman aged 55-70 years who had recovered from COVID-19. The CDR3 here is CASSVQNYGYTF. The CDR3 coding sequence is TGTGCCAGCAGCGTCCAGAACTATGGCTACACCTTC.